This TCR beta chain was recorded in a study of blood T cell repertoires in COVID-19. As for the study in general: Sources were T cells, B-cell-depleted T cells, or PBMCs; the material itself was cDNA or gDNA.

Recovered status applied to Cohort 3 donors who had two consecutive negative PCRs. It also applied to those with clearance or with symptom resolution. Profiling relied on immunoSEQ multiplex PCR, and the TCRdb table lists in-frame clones only, not all of them. The sample holds some 290,000 clones; just under 90% are singletons and the top ten take roughly a tenth. Per germline, CDR1 ENHRY and CDR2 SYGVKD. V shed 2 bases and J 6 bases; nucleotides not matched to a gene: 7. The CDR3 runs 15 residues. The chain uses TRBV10-3 and TRBJ1-5; 7 nucleotides agree with TRBD1. The sequencing sample was made of PBMCs or T cells enriched from blood (not recorded which). The receptor's source is a woman between 25 and 40 years old who had recovered from COVID-19. In nucleotides, the CDR3 is TGTGCCATCAGTGAGGACAGGGAGTCGGGTCAGCCCCAGCATTTT. Its protein product is CAISEDRESGQPQHF.